This T cell receptor (beta chain) stems from a study of blood T cells in healthy people across ages (dated by TCRdb to 2014 to 2015). With regard to the full study: In model experiments, roughly one uniquely barcoded TCR beta cDNA molecule per two T cells was captured by template switching. Using deep sequencing normalized with unique cDNA molecular identifiers, the study measured how TCR beta repertoire diversity changes with age. The study analyzed two additional independent replicas of 1 million unique cDNA reads from the same blood draw for two donors, one aged 18 to 29 and one aged 80 or older. Four age groups were formed from the donors: young (average 16 years), middle-aged (approximately 40), aged (roughly 59) and long-lived (82).

What the research found in general, with its limitations: The CMV infection status of donors was not known, potentially confounding age-related changes in expanded clonotypes. Compared with the aged group, more naive CD4+ T cells, fewer expanded clones and increased TCR diversity were shown by the long-lived group, suggesting age selection. A strong correlation was found between observed TCR beta diversity and the percentage of naive T cells measured by flow cytometry. Conclusive comparison of naive and antigen-experienced compartments was prevented by the profiling of bulk unsorted PBMCs. Estimates of total diversity based on one million sequenced T cells were considered lower bounds and underestimates. As age increased, observed TCR beta diversity per million T cells dropped in a roughly linear way, and a significant reduction was already evident by age 40.

The donors were roughly 40 Caucasian individuals from Russia, aged 6 to 90 years, who were systemically healthy. Roughly 11 milliliters of peripheral blood were drawn from each donor into EDTA-treated Vacutainer tubes. Ficoll-Paque density-gradient centrifugation was used to isolate PBMCs, with at least 6.5 million per sample. Trizol reagent was used to extract total RNA from the PBMCs, yielding at least 5.5 micrograms per sample. The percentages of naive CD45RAhigh/CD27high T cells were determined by flow cytometry on a PBMC aliquot from every donor. Libraries were constructed by 5' RACE. The listed sequencing device is Illumina HiSeq 2500. A second roughly 7 to 12 cycle PCR used a sample-barcoded 5' primer and a J-beta primer mix. A unique molecular identifier was introduced onto each TCR beta cDNA molecule by a template-switch 5' adaptor carrying 12 random nucleotides. Each sample yielded at least 2.5 million CDR3-containing paired-end reads. The Mint cDNA synthesis kit, primed by a TRBC-specific oligonucleotide, was used to synthesize first-strand cDNA from all RNA. Following uracil-DNA glycosylase treatment, all cDNA underwent a first 18-cycle PCR with the universal primers M1SS and BC2_uni_R. In the authors' own workflow: Normalization of each sample was performed by random selection of 1 million high-quality reads, each carrying a distinct molecular identifier. Reads with shared molecular identifiers were discarded instead of being binned into consensus sequences. CDR3 identification, clonotype clustering and error correction used MiTCR with a Q25 quality threshold and the strictest error-elimination algorithm. A nonparametric unseen species model with Euler transformation was used to estimate lower-bound total TCR beta diversity. The raw public reads went through TCRdb reprocessing: fastp at Q25, MiXCR clone calling, in-frame beta chains kept. Each CDR3 protein gets just one entry, which takes the most common genes and DNA from the rows behind it. The V and J calls come from TCRdb's annotation, not from the publication. The sample data list about 780,000 distinct CDR3 sequences, and 20% to 30% of these were observed just once. Jointly, the top ten make up under 3% of the sample.

V lost 4 bases and J lost 7 bases; the stretch between them is 10 bases long. CDR1 and CDR2, looked up from the germline V gene (reference sequence), are LNHNV and YYDKDF. The CDR3, from cysteine to phenylalanine, totals 13 residues. Kept here is only the CDR3 DNA, which spans 39 bases and is read in frame from base 1. This clonotype was seen more than once but under ten times. Its antigen specificity is not known. Base qualities are missing; no much larger clone stands one base away. The same sample was also used in a study of T cells of mothers and their children. The other study reports the following: Donors were nine systemically healthy Caucasian individuals: three mothers and their six children. cDNA synthesis consumed the entire amount of extracted RNA, loaded at approximately 1.6 ug RNA in each 15 ul reaction. In the second PCR, the M1S primer added sample barcodes and 2-4 random nucleotides. More than 9 million TCR beta CDR3 reads were obtained from each mother, and millions of reads were obtained from each child. TCR recombination output is similarly shaped by thymic selection in related and unrelated pairs, with a minor effect exerted by inherited differences. Normalized repertoire overlap in related mother-child pairs was always slightly higher than in unrelated mother-child pairs, but the difference was never significant. With a sensitivity of 90 to 100 clones per million clonotypes, no persistent microchimeric T cell clones were detected. Deep NGS was used in the study to compare the TCR beta repertoires of mothers and children and to look for features that separate related mother-child pairs from unrelated individuals. The mean age was around 40 +/- 4 years for the mothers and around 10 +/- 4 years for the children. After adapters were ligated using NEBNext reagents, the libraries underwent 100+100 nt paired-end sequencing on an Illumina HiSeq 2000. To prevent cross-contamination, the mother and child libraries were prepared one month apart and sequenced in separate runs. For each donor, somewhere between about 450,000 and 2,100,000 distinct TCR beta clonotypes were identified. Naive TCR beta clonotypes were estimated from low-frequency clonotypes matched to each donor's FACS-determined naive share, without sorting.

The source material was blood. Recombination connected TRBV15 to TRBJ1-4; the D gene cannot be resolved reliably. This TCR came from a boy aged 5-17 years in good health. The DNA sequence is given as TGTGCCACCAGCACTGGAAAGGGTGAAAAACTGTTTTTT. Its translation is CATSTGKGEKLFF.